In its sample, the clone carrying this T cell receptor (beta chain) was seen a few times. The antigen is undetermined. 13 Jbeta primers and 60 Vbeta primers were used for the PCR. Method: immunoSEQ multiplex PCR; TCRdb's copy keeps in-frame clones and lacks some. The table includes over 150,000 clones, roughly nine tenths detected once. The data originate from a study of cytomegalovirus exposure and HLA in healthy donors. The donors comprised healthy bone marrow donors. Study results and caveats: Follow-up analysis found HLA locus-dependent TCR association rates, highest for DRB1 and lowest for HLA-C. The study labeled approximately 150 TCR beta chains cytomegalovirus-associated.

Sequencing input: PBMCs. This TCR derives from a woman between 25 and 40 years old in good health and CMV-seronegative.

CDR3 region: CASSHLDRGNTEAFF. The CDR3 nucleotides read TGCGCCAGCAGCCACCTCGACAGGGGGAACACTGAAGCTTTCTTT. The gene calls are TRBV4-3 and TRBJ1-1; TRBD1 agrees at 8 bases. Per the germline V gene, CDR1 is LGHNA and CDR2 is YSLEER. V dropped 3 bases and J dropped 1; count of bases not matched to a gene: 4. The CDR3 runs to 15 residues.